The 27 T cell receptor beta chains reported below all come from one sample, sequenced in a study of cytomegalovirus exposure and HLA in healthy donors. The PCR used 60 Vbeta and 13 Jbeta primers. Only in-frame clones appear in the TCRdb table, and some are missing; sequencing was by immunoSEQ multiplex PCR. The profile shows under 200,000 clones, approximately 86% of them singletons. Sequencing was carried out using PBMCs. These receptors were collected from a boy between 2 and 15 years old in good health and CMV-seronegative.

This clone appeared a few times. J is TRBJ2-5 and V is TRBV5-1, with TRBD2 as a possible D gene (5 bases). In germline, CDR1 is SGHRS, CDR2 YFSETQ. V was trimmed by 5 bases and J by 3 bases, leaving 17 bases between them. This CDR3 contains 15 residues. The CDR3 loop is CASSSLGSTEETQYF. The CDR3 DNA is TGCGCCAGCAGTTCTTTGGGGAGCACCGAAGAGACCCAGTACTTC.

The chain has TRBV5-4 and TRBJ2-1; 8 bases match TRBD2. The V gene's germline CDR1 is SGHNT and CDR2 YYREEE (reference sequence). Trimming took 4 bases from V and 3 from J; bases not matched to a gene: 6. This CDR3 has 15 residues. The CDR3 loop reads CASSAGGAVYNEQFF. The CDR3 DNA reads TGTGCCAGCAGCGCCGGGGGGGCGGTCTACAATGAGCAGTTCTTC.

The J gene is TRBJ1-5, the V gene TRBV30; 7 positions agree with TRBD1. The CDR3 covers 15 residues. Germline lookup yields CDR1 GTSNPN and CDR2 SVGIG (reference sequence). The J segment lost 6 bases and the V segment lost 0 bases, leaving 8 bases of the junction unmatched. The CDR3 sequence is CAWSVTGDAAQPQHF. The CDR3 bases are TGTGCCTGGAGTGTTACAGGGGATGCTGCTCAGCCCCAGCATTTT.

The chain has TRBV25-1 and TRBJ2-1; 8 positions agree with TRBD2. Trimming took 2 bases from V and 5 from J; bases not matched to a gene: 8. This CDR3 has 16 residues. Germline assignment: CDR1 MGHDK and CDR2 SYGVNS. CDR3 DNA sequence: TGTGCCAGCAGTGAAGTAGGGCTAGCGGGCCACAATGAGCAGTTCTTC. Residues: CASSEVGLAGHNEQFF.

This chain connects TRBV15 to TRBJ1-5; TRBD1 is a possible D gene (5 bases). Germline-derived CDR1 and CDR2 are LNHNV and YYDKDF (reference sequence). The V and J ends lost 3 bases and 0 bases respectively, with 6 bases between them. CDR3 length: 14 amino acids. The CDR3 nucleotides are TGTGCCACCAGCAGGACAGATAGCAATCAGCCCCAGCATTTT. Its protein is CATSRTDSNQPQHF.

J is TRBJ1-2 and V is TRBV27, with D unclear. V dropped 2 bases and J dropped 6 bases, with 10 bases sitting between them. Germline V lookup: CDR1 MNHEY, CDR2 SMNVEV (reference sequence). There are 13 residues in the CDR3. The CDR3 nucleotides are TGTGCCAGCAGTTTAAGGGAGGGAAATGGCTACACCTTC. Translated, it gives CASSLREGNGYTF.

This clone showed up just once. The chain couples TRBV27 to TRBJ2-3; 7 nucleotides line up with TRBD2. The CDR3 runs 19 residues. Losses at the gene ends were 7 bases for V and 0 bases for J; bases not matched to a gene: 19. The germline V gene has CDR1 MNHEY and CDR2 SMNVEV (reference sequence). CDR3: CASMGAFRGGDISTDTQYF. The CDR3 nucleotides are TGTGCCAGCATGGGTGCTTTCCGCGGGGGAGACATTAGCACAGATACGCAGTATTTT.

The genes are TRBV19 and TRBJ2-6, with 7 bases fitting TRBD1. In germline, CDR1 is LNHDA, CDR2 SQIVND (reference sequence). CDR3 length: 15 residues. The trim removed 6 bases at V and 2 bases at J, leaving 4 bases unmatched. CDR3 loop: CASRRDRAGANVLTF. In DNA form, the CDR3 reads TGTGCCAGTAGACGCGACAGGGCTGGGGCCAACGTCCTGACTTTC.

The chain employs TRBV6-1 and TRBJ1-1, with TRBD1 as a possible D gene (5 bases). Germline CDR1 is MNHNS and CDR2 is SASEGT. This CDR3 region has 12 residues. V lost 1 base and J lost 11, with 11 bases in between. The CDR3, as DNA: TGTGCCAGCAGTGAAGTTCCAGGGTTTGCTTTCTTT. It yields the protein CASSEVPGFAFF.

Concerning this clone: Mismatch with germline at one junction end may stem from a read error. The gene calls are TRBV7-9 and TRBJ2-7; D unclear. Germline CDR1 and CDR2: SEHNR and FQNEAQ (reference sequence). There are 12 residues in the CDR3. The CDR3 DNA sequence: TGTTCCAGCAGTTACACAACCTACGAGCAGTACTTC. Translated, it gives CSSSYTTYEQYF. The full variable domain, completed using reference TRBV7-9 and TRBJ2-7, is DTGVSQNPRHKITKRGQNVTFRCDPISEHNRLYWYRQTLGQGPEFLTYFQNEAQLEKSRLLSDRFSAERPKGSFSTLEIQRTEQGDSAMYLCSSSYTTYEQYFGPGTRLTVT.

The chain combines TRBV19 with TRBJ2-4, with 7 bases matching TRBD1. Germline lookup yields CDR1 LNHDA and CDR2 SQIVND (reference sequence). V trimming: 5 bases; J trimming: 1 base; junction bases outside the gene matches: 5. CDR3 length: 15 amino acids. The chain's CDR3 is CASSWKGAAKNIQYF. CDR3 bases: TGTGCCAGTAGTTGGAAGGGGGCGGCCAAAAACATTCAGTACTTC.

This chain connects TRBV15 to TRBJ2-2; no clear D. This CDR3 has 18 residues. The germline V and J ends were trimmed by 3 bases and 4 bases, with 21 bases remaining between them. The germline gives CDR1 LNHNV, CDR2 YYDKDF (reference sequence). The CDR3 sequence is CATSSALRIVRGTGELFF. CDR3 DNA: TGTGCCACCAGCAGCGCTCTCCGGATTGTACGAGGCACCGGGGAGCTGTTTTTT. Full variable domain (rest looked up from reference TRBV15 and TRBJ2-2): DAMVIQNPRYQVTQFGKPVTLSCSQTLNHNVMYWYQQKSSQAPKLLFHYYDKDFNNEADTPDNFQSRRPNTSFCFLDIRSPGLGDTAMYLCATSSALRIVRGTGELFFGEGSRLTVL.

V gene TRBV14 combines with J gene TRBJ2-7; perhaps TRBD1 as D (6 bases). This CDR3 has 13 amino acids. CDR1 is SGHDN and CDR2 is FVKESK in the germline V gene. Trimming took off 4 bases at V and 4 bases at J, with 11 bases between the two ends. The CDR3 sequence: CASSLSQGYEQYF. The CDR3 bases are TGTGCCAGCAGCCTCTCCCAGGGGTACGAGCAGTACTTC.

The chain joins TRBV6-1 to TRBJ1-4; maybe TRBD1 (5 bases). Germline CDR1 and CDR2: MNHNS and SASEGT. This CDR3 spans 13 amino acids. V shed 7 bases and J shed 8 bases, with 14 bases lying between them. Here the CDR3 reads CASINPGGEKLFF. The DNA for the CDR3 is TGTGCCAGCATCAATCCTGGGGGGGAAAAACTGTTTTTT.

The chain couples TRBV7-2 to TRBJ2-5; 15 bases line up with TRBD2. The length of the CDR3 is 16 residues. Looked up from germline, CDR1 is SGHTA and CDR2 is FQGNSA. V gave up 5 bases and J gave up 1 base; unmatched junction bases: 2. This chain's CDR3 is CASSKGLAGGQETQYF. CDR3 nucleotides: TGTGCCAGCAGCAAGGGACTAGCGGGGGGCCAAGAGACCCAGTACTTC.

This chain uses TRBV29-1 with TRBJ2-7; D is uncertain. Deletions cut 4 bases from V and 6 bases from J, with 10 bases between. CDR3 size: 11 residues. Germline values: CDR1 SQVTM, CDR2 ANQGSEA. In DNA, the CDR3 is TGCAGCGTTGCCTCCTATGGCGAGCAGTACTTC. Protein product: CSVASYGEQYF.

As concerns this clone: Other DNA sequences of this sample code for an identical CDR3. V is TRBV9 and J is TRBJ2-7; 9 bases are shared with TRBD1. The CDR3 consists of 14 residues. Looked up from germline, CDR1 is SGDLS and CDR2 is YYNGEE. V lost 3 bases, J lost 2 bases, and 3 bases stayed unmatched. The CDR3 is CASSAGTGTYEQYF. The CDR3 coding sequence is TGTGCCAGCAGCGCCGGGACAGGGACCTACGAGCAGTACTTC.

For the CDR3, the DNA is TGTGCCAGCAGCGATATGAGCCGGACAGGGAAAGGGAAACTGTTTTTT. Translation gives CASSDMSRTGKGKLFF. V and J are TRBV27 and TRBJ1-4; 8 nucleotides match TRBD1. V trimming: 6 bases; J trimming: 11 bases; junction bases outside the gene matches: 17. Germline V gene lookup returns CDR1 MNHEY and CDR2 SMNVEV (reference sequence). The CDR3 is 16 amino acids.

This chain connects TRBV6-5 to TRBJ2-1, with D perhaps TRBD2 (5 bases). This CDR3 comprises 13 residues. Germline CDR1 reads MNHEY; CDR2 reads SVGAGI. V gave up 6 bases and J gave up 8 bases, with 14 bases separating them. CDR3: CASRFMAGDEQFF. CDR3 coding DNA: TGTGCCAGCAGGTTTATGGCCGGGGATGAGCAGTTCTTC.

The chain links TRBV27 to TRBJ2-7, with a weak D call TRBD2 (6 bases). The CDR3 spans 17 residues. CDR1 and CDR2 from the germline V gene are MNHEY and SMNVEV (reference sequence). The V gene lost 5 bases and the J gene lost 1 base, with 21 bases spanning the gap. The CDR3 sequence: CASSPKRDSQKSYEQYF. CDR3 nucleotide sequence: TGTGCCAGCAGTCCGAAACGGGACTCCCAAAAATCCTACGAGCAGTACTTC.

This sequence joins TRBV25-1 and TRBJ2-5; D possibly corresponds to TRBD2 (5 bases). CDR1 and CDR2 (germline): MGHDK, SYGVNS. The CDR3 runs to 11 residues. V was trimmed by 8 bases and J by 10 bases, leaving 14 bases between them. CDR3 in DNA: TGTGCCAGCCGGGGTAGATTTAACCAGTACTTC. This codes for CASRGRFNQYF.

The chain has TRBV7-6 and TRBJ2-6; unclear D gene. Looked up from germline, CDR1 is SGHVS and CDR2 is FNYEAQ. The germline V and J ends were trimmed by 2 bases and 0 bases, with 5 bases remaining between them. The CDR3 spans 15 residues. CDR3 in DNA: TGTGCCAGCAGCTTACTATCCTCTGGGGCCAACGTCCTGACTTTC. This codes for CASSLLSSGANVLTF.

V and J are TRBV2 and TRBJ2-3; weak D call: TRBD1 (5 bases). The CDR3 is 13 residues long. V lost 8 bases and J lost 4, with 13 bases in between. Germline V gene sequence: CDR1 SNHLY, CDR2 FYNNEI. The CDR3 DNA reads TGTGCCAGCGGGCAAGGGGCTTCAGATACGCAGTATTTT. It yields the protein CASGQGASDTQYF.

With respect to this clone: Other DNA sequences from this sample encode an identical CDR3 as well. CDR3: CASSRAIDLGTGNEKLFF. CDR3 nucleotides: TGTGCCAGCAGCCGGGCGATAGACCTAGGGACTGGGAACGAAAAACTGTTTTTT. V gene TRBV14 combines with J gene TRBJ1-4; TRBD1 might be the D (5 bases). From germline, CDR1 is SGHDN and CDR2 FVKESK. The CDR3 is made up of 18 amino acids. Between the trimmed V and J ends, which lost 4 bases and 8 bases, there was a span of 26 bases.

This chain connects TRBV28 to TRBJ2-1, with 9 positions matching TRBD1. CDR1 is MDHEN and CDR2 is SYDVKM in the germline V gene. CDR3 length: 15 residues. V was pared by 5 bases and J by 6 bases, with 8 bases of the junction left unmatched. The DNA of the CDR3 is TGTGCCAGCAGTCCTCCGGGACAGGGATTCAATGAGCAGTTCTTC. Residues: CASSPPGQGFNEQFF.

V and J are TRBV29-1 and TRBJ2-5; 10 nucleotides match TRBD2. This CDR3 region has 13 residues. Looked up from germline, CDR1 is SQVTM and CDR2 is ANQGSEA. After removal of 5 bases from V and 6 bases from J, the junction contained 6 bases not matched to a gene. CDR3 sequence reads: CSVRAGGPQTQYF. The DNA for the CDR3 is TGCAGCGTTCGAGCGGGAGGGCCGCAGACCCAGTACTTC.

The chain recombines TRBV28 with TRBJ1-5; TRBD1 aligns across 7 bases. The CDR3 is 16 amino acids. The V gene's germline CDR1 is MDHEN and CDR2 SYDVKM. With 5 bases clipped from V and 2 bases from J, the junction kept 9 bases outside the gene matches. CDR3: CASSLAQGGGNQPQHF. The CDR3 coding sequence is TGTGCCAGCAGTCTCGCCCAGGGGGGTGGCAATCAGCCCCAGCATTTT.